The 20 T cell receptor beta chains in this list originate from one sample, sequenced in a study of T cells in Graves' hyperthyroidism and ophthalmopathy. Regions amplified from RNA transcripts were the TCR beta CDR3 regions. Using the HTBI primer set, a first-round RT-PCR was run on the TCR CDR3. TCRdb fed the multiplex PCR reads into MiXCR, producing one record per CDR3 protein. The sample holds roughly 700,000 distinct CDR3 sequences, 30% to 40% seen once. The specimen sequenced was blood. Receptor source: a woman aged 40 to 50 with Graves' hyperthyroidism.

The chain joins TRBV6-6 to TRBJ1-1; maybe TRBD1 (6 bases). V lost 2 bases and J 1 base, leaving 8 bases between the germline ends. The CDR3 is made up of 14 amino acids. Germline V gene sequence: CDR1 MNHNY, CDR2 SVGAGI (reference sequence). The CDR3 protein is CASSYGQPNTEAFF. The CDR3 DNA reads TGTGCCAGCAGTTACGGACAGCCGAACACTGAAGCTTTCTTT.

The sample holds many counts of this clonotype. This chain uses TRBV4-1 with TRBJ2-5; tentative D call: TRBD2 (6 bases). Trimming left V 1 base short and J 5 bases short, with 8 bases between. This CDR3 spans 13 amino acids. CDR1 and CDR2 from the germline V gene are MGHRA and YSYEKL. CDR3 sequence reads: CASSQVGGETQYF. CDR3 DNA sequence: TGCGCCAGCAGCCAAGTTGGGGGGGAGACCCAGTACTTC.

This clonotype was recorded a few times. The chain uses TRBV19 and TRBJ1-6, with D tentatively TRBD1 (6 bases). The CDR3 length is 16 residues. Deletions cut 8 bases from V and 0 bases from J, with 14 bases between. Germline CDR1 LNHDA, CDR2 SQIVND (reference sequence). The CDR3 nucleotides read TGTGCCAGTCGAAAAACAGGGAGCTCCTATAATTCACCCCTCCACTTT. Residues: CASRKTGSSYNSPLHF.

This chain uses TRBV2 with TRBJ1-1, with TRBD1 as a possible D gene (5 bases). CDR3 length: 15 amino acids. The germline V and J ends were trimmed by 6 bases and 0 bases, with 14 bases remaining between them. Per germline, CDR1 SNHLY and CDR2 FYNNEI. CDR3 in amino acids: CASSLPPGMNTEAFF. The CDR3 DNA is TGTGCCAGCAGCTTGCCCCCAGGGATGAACACTGAAGCTTTCTTT.

This chain connects TRBV7-8 to TRBJ1-5; tentative D call: TRBD1 (5 bases). The CDR3 contains 13 residues. The germline gives CDR1 SGHVS, CDR2 FQNEAQ. With 3 bases removed from V and 5 bases from J, the gap between germline ends came to 8 bases. The CDR3 is CASSLGPDQPQHF. The CDR3 DNA follows: TGTGCCAGCAGCTTGGGGCCCGATCAGCCCCAGCATTTT.

This clonotype was seen at least ten times. The CDR3 DNA sequence: TGTGCCAGCAGCTCCCTGAAGGGCGTAGCGACCTACGAGCAGTACTTC. Protein: CASSSLKGVATYEQYF. The chain uses TRBV7-2 and TRBJ2-7, with D perhaps matching TRBD2 (5 bases). The CDR3 is made up of 16 amino acids. Per germline, CDR1 SGHTA and CDR2 FQGNSA. V dropped 4 bases and J dropped 2 bases, with 18 bases sitting between them.

Turning to this clonotype: Since a much larger clone is just one base distant, this may be a read error. This sequence joins TRBV20-1 and TRBJ2-5, with 14 positions matching TRBD2. This CDR3 is 16 amino acids long. Germline-derived CDR1 and CDR2 are DFQATT and SNEGSKA (reference sequence). The CDR3 here is CSAGEGLAGVQETQHF. Here the CDR3 DNA reads TGCAGTGCTGGAGAGGGACTAGCGGGAGTCCAAGAGACCCAGCACTTC.

At least ten counts were recorded for this clonotype. The rearrangement uses TRBV7-2 and TRBJ2-5, with D tentatively TRBD1 or TRBD2 (5 bases each). Germline values: CDR1 SGHTA, CDR2 FQGNSA. CDR3 length: 15 residues. Trimming removed 1 base from V and 4 bases from J, with 13 bases in between. CDR3 amino acids: CASSLVPRAGETQYF. The CDR3 DNA is TGTGCCAGCAGCTTAGTACCCAGGGCGGGAGAGACCCAGTACTTC.

The rearrangement uses TRBV10-1 and TRBJ1-1, with D perhaps TRBD1 (5 bases). Germline V lookup: CDR1 WNHNN, CDR2 SYGVQD (reference sequence). V dropped 6 bases and J dropped 1 base, with 15 bases sitting between them. The CDR3 is made up of 15 amino acids. CDR3 sequence: CASRREHTGNTEAFF. The CDR3, as DNA: TGCGCCAGCAGGAGGGAACATACAGGGAACACTGAAGCTTTCTTT.

This clonotype was observed at least ten times. The chain couples TRBV11-1 to TRBJ2-5; no reliable D call. Per the germline V gene, CDR1 is SGHAT and CDR2 is FQDESV (reference sequence). Between the trimmed V and J ends, which lost 7 bases and 5 bases, there was a span of 14 bases. The CDR3 runs to 13 residues. CDR3 in amino acids: CASTLTMGETQYF. The CDR3 DNA reads TGTGCCAGCACTCTCACGATGGGGGAGACCCAGTACTTC. Using reference TRBV11-1 and TRBJ2-5 for the parts outside the CDR3, the full variable domain is EAEVAQSPRYKITEKSQAVAFWCDPISGHATLYWYRQILGQGPELLVQFQDESVVDDSQLPKDRFSAERLKGVDSTLKIQPAELGDSAMYLCASTLTMGETQYFGPGTRLLVL.

V usage is TRBV19 and J usage is TRBJ1-1; possible D gene TRBD1, 5 bases. In germline, CDR1 is LNHDA, CDR2 SQIVND (reference sequence). With 3 bases removed from V and 6 bases from J, the gap between germline ends came to 17 bases. CDR3 length: 15 amino acids. CDR3 DNA: TGTGCCAGTAGTATGGGGCAGAATGGGTGGCCTGAAGCTTTCTTT. Translated: CASSMGQNGWPEAFF.

This clonotype was seen repeatedly, ten times or more. V is TRBV25-1 and J is TRBJ2-6; D ambiguous. Germline loops: CDR1 MGHDK, CDR2 SYGVNS. This CDR3 region has 18 residues. Deletions cut 1 base from V and 2 bases from J, with 15 bases between. As DNA, the CDR3 is TGTGCCAGCAGTGAATCTAGGCGGCCGGGCCCTGGGGCCAACGTCCTGACTTTC. It codes for CASSESRRPGPGANVLTF.

To note about this clonotype: With a much larger clone just one base away, this may be a read error. The rearrangement joins TRBV10-3 to TRBJ2-7; TRBD2 aligns across 7 bases. The CDR3 sequence is 13 residues long. The trim removed 5 bases at V and 1 base at J, leaving 2 bases unmatched. Germline V gene lookup returns CDR1 ENHRY and CDR2 SYGVKD. For the CDR3, the DNA is TGTGCCATCAGTTCACTAGCGTCCTACGAGCAGTACTTC. Encoded protein: CAISSLASYEQYF.

To note about this clonotype: One end of the junction varies from germline; a read error may be responsible. V usage is TRBV2 and J usage is TRBJ2-5; tentatively, D is TRBD1 or TRBD2 (5 bases each). CDR3 length equals 13 residues. Per the germline V gene, CDR1 is SNHLY and CDR2 is FYNNEI. The CDR3 nucleotides read TGTGCCAGCATTCGGGGCGTTCAAGAGGCCCAGTACTTC. Amino acids: CASIRGVQEAQYF.

This clonotype was picked up a small number of times. This CDR3 is CASSGGGGAREQYF. The DNA of the CDR3 is TGTGCCAGCAGCGGGGGCGGGGGGGCTCGCGAGCAGTACTTC. V and J are TRBV9 and TRBJ2-7; TRBD2 matches 9 bases. J gave up 6 bases and V 3 bases, and 7 bases lay outside the gene matches. Germline V gene lookup returns CDR1 SGDLS and CDR2 YYNGEE. This CDR3 is built from 14 residues.

This clonotype was recorded a few times. J is TRBJ2-7 and V is TRBV4-1; D possibly corresponds to TRBD1 (5 bases). CDR3 length equals 15 residues. CDR1 is MGHRA, CDR2 YSYEKL, per germline. The germline V and J ends were trimmed by 2 bases and 4 bases, with 15 bases remaining between them. The CDR3 here is CASSQTVDIGYEQYF. CDR3 nucleotide sequence: TGCGCCAGCAGCCAAACTGTGGACATCGGGTACGAGCAGTACTTC.

The CDR3 here is CASSLNVGLARTEAFF. The CDR3 region has the DNA TGTGCCAGCAGTTTGAATGTAGGTTTGGCTCGCACTGAAGCTTTCTTT. V and J are TRBV6-5 and TRBJ1-1; no clear D. Between the trimmed V and J ends, which lost 4 bases and 4 bases, there was a span of 19 bases. This CDR3 region has 16 residues. Germline CDR1 reads MNHEY; CDR2 reads SVGAGI.

With respect to this clonotype: One junction end disagrees with the germline gene, perhaps due to a read error. The V gene is TRBV6-2 or TRBV6-3, the J gene TRBJ1-2, with D maybe TRBD1 (5 bases). The CDR3 consists of 14 residues. Germline V gene sequence: CDR1 MNHEY, CDR2 SVGEGT. The CDR3 region is CASTYRDRHYGYTF. The CDR3 coding sequence is TGTGCCAGCACTTACCGGGACCGGCACTATGGCTACACCTTC.

The chain uses TRBV15 and TRBJ1-1; D gene ambiguous. This CDR3 region has 13 residues. Trimming left V 0 bases short and J 7 bases short, with 9 bases between. Germline V gene sequence: CDR1 LNHNV, CDR2 YYDKDF (reference sequence). CDR3 nucleotides: TGTGCCACCAGCAGAGATTCTAGCGGTGAAGCTTTCTTT. Translating gives CATSRDSSGEAFF.

This clonotype was seen ten or more times. CDR3 sequence (DNA): TGTGCCATCAGTGATTCGAATCGCCCCAGGGATAGCTACGAGCAGTACTTC. This gives the protein CAISDSNRPRDSYEQYF. The chain carries TRBV10-3 and TRBJ2-7, with D perhaps TRBD1 (5 bases). This CDR3 region has 17 residues. From germline, CDR1 is ENHRY and CDR2 SYGVKD. V was shortened by 3 bases and J by 3 bases, with 21 bases between the two germline ends.